The text below deals with one TCR beta chain. Its antigen is unidentified. TCRdb keeps only in-frame clones here, not all; method: immunoSEQ multiplex PCR. The sample gives more than 100,000 clones, over 80% of which show up once; 20% to 25% is in the top ten. The CDR3 covers 14 residues. Trimming removed 4 bases from V and 6 bases from J; junction bases left unmatched: 8. From germline, CDR1 is MDHEN and CDR2 SYDVKM. The source of the sample is a study of T cell responses to AZD1222 COVID-19 vaccine. Study outcomes and limitations: Researchers took repertoire samples only after the peak T cell response had come.

The sequence was collected from an adult in good health. V is TRBV28 and J is TRBJ1-1, with 7 bases aligning to TRBD1. The material was peripheral blood, obtained on day 0 of AZD1222 vaccination. This chain's CDR3 is CASSYTTGRAEAFF. The CDR3 coding sequence is TGTGCCAGCAGTTATACGACAGGGAGAGCTGAAGCTTTCTTT.